This TCR beta chain was sequenced during a study of blood T cells in healthy people across ages. Study-wide results and caveats: Naive T cell percentage showed a strong correlation with the diversity of TCR beta.

With a J-beta primer mix and a sample-barcoded 5' primer, a second PCR ran 7 to 11 cycles. TCRdb re-derived calls from the 5' RACE reads in MiXCR, one entry per CDR3 protein. The table lists about 640,000 distinct CDR3 sequences, roughly 58% of them singletons. A note on this clonotype: Its specificity is not known.

This CDR3 comprises 20 residues. Germline assignment: CDR1 MGHRA and CDR2 YSYEKL. Trimming took 1 base from V and 0 from J; bases not matched to a gene: 11. Every sample gave at least 5 micrograms of total RNA when it was extracted. The sequence was obtained from a man aged 60 to 75 in good health. Specimen: blood. J is TRBJ2-6 and V is TRBV4-1; 8 bases line up with TRBD1. CDR3 in amino acids: CASSQAPYGQGSSGANVLTF. The CDR3 coding sequence is TGCGCCAGCAGCCAAGCCCCTTATGGACAGGGCAGCTCTGGGGCCAACGTCCTGACTTTC.